These 9 T cell receptor beta chains originate from one sample sequenced in a study of T-cell reconstitution after alpha-beta-depleted transplantation in children. Researchers prepared the TCRbeta library using unique molecular identifiers, the study reports. Using its own MiXCR run on the PCR reads, TCRdb lists one record per CDR3 protein. The sample includes approximately 980,000 distinct CDR3 sequences, under 30% of them seen just once. The sequences come from PBMCs, mostly from graft donor cells, collected 360 days after TCRalphabeta/CD19-depleted stem cell transplant. The receptor set was obtained from a boy in the first two years of life who had a stem cell transplant for SCID, so the T cells may come from the graft donor.

This clonotype was detected only a few times. This chain uses TRBV4-3 with TRBJ2-5; 13 bases line up with TRBD2. Germline CDR1 reads LGHNA; CDR2 reads YSLEER. V gave up 4 bases and J gave up 5 bases; unmatched junction bases: 7. CDR3 size: 16 residues. CDR3 sequence reads: CASSPRLAGGRETQYF. Here the CDR3 DNA reads TGCGCCAGCAGCCCTCGACTAGCGGGGGGTCGGGAGACCCAGTACTTC.

The chain carries TRBV29-1 and TRBJ2-7, with 8 bases matching TRBD2. Germline values: CDR1 SQVTM, CDR2 ANQGSEA. V shed 1 base, J shed 2 bases, and the junction held 7 bases outside the gene matches. CDR3 length: 15 amino acids. In nucleotides, the CDR3 is TGCAGCGTTGAAGGAATAGCGGGGCTCCCCTACGAGCAGTACTTC. Residues: CSVEGIAGLPYEQYF.

The chain combines TRBV5-1 with TRBJ1-2; TRBD1 agrees at 7 bases. CDR1 and CDR2 from the germline V gene are SGHRS and YFSETQ. This CDR3 contains 15 residues. After removal of 7 bases from V and 6 bases from J, the junction contained 15 bases not matched to a gene. The CDR3 protein is CASRTQGTGFDGYTF. CDR3 DNA sequence: TGCGCCAGCCGAACACAGGGGACGGGTTTTGATGGCTACACCTTC.

The genes are TRBV18 and TRBJ1-1; D is possibly TRBD1 (5 bases). Germline assignment: CDR1 KGHSH and CDR2 LQKENI. The CDR3 extends over 15 amino acids. With 2 bases removed from V and 0 bases from J, the gap between germline ends came to 10 bases. CDR3 bases: TGTGCCAGCTCACCAAGACAGACTTTGAACACTGAAGCTTTCTTT. Its translation is CASSPRQTLNTEAFF.

The chain has TRBV5-1 and TRBJ2-3; TRBD1 is a possible D gene (6 bases). V dropped 4 bases and J dropped 2 bases, with 11 bases sitting between them. Germline assignment: CDR1 SGHRS and CDR2 YFSETQ. The CDR3 contains 14 residues. CDR3 DNA: TGCGCCAGCAGCGCCGACAGGACCACAGATACGCAGTATTTT. It is translated as CASSADRTTDTQYF. Supplemented by reference TRBV5-1 and TRBJ2-3, the full variable domain reads KAGVTQTPRYLIKTRGQQVTLSCSPISGHRSVSWYQQTPGQGLQFLFEYFSETQRNKGNFPGRFSGRQFSNSRSEMNVSTLELGDSALYLCASSADRTTDTQYFGPGTRLTVL.

V gene TRBV10-3 combines with J gene TRBJ2-2; no reliable D call. The germline V gene encodes CDR1 ENHRY and CDR2 SYGVKD. Deletions cut 0 bases from V and 4 bases from J, with 12 bases between. The CDR3 consists of 16 residues. The CDR3 DNA sequence: TGTGCCATCAGTGAGTCGACGAGGCAGTTCACCGGGGAGCTGTTTTTT. Protein product: CAISESTRQFTGELFF.

In regard to this clonotype: At one end, the junction sequence differs from germline, possibly due to a read error. The rearrangement uses TRBV5-1 and TRBJ1-1; 7 bases are a match to TRBD1. From germline, CDR1 is SGHRS and CDR2 YFSETQ. This CDR3 comprises 15 residues. The CDR3 nucleotides read TGCGCCAGCAGGTTGGATGAGACAGGGCATCCTGAAGCTTTCTTT. Protein product: CASRLDETGHPEAFF.

The gene calls are TRBV18 and TRBJ2-5, with 10 bases aligning to TRBD2. The CDR3 totals 17 residues. The V segment lost 6 bases and the J segment 2 bases; nucleotides outside the gene matches: 12. Germline CDR1 is KGHSH and CDR2 is LQKENI. CDR3 nucleotides: TGTGCCAGCTCCCGGCTCCCGGCTAGCGGGGGACAAGAGACCCAGTACTTC. Translation: CASSRLPASGGQETQYF.

The V gene is TRBV12-3 or TRBV12-4, the J gene TRBJ2-7, with 12 bases matching TRBD2. The CDR3 loop spans 17 amino acids. V gave up 6 bases and J gave up 0 bases; unmatched junction bases: 9. The DNA of the CDR3 is TGTGCCAGCAGCCCCGGACTAGCGGGAACCGTCTCCTACGAGCAGTACTTC. Encoded protein: CASSPGLAGTVSYEQYF.